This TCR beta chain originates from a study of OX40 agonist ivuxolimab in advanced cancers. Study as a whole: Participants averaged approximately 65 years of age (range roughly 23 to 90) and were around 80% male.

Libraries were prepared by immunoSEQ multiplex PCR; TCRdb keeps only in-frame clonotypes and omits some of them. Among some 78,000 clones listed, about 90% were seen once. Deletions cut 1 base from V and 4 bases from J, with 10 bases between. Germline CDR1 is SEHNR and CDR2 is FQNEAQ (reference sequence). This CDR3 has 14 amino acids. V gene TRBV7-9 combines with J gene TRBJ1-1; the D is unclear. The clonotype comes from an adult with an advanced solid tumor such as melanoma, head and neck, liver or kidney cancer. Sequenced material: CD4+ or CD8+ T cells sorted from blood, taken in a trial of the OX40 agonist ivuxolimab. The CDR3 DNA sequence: TGTGCCAGCAGCTTAGGGTCCCCTTCCACTGAAGCTTTCTTT. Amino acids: CASSLGSPSTEAFF.